This passage covers 21 T cell receptor beta chains from one sample sequenced in a study of cytomegalovirus exposure and HLA in healthy donors. PCR primers comprised 60 Vbeta and 13 Jbeta primers. Using immunoSEQ multiplex PCR, the repertoire was profiled, and TCRdb retains in-frame clones only, with some absent. The data show under 250,000 clones, approximately 80% seen once. Sequenced: PBMCs. The receptors were sampled from a woman aged 25 to 45 in good health and CMV-seronegative.

The chain uses TRBV19 and TRBJ2-3; possible D gene TRBD1, 6 bases. The germline V gene has CDR1 LNHDA and CDR2 SQIVND (reference sequence). The CDR3 is 15 residues long. V was shortened by 5 bases and J by 3 bases, with 15 bases between the two germline ends. The CDR3 region has the DNA TGTGCCAGTAGTGCCATCGTGGGGGCAACAGATACGCAGTATTTT. It yields the protein CASSAIVGATDTQYF.

The chain couples TRBV7-6 to TRBJ2-7, with 10 bases identical to TRBD2. This CDR3 contains 17 residues. CDR1 and CDR2 (germline): SGHVS, FNYEAQ. V dropped 5 bases and J dropped 2; count of bases not matched to a gene: 12. CDR3 sequence reads: CASSPLVPLAGAYEQYF. DNA of the CDR3: TGTGCCAGCAGCCCCCTAGTCCCCCTAGCGGGGGCCTACGAGCAGTACTTC.

The chain combines TRBV5-1 with TRBJ1-1, with a possible D match to TRBD1 (6 bases). Trimming pared 4 bases from V and 0 bases from J, leaving 10 bases between. This CDR3 comprises 14 residues. The germline V gene has CDR1 SGHRS and CDR2 YFSETQ. The CDR3 reads CASSPGGLNTEAFF. CDR3 in DNA: TGCGCCAGCAGCCCTGGGGGCCTGAACACTGAAGCTTTCTTT.

The rearrangement joins TRBV5-1 to TRBJ2-7; D call uncertain. CDR1 is SGHRS and CDR2 is YFSETQ in the germline V gene. Trimming stripped 1 base from V and 1 base from J, with 6 bases between. The CDR3 is 13 residues long. CDR3: CASSLFTSYEQYF. CDR3 nucleotides: TGCGCCAGCAGCTTGTTTACTTCCTACGAGCAGTACTTC.

The chain uses TRBV10-3 and TRBJ1-2, with a weak D call TRBD1 (5 bases). This CDR3 contains 13 residues. CDR1 is ENHRY, CDR2 SYGVKD, per germline. Between the trimmed V and J ends, which lost 5 bases and 4 bases, there was a span of 11 bases. CDR3 DNA sequence: TGTGCCATCAGTACCAGGGTCGGCTATGGCTACACCTTC. Residues: CAISTRVGYGYTF.

This clone was counted only a few times. J is TRBJ2-7 and V is TRBV19; 10 bases align to TRBD1. Germline CDR1 is LNHDA and CDR2 is SQIVND (reference sequence). This CDR3 has 14 residues. Trimming removed 5 bases from V and 3 bases from J; junction bases left unmatched: 4. The CDR3 spells CASSSGQGLYEQYF. In DNA form, the CDR3 reads TGTGCCAGTAGTTCGGGACAGGGGCTCTACGAGCAGTACTTC. Together with reference TRBV19 and TRBJ2-7, the CDR3 gives the full variable domain: DGGITQSPKYLFRKEGQNVTLSCEQNLNHDAMYWYRQDPGQGLRLIYYSQIVNDFQKGDIAEGYSVSREKKESFPLTVTSAQKNPTAFYLCASSSGQGLYEQYFGPGTRLTVT.

The rearrangement joins TRBV7-6 to TRBJ2-3, with 11 bases lining up with TRBD2. This CDR3 is 17 amino acids long. CDR1 is SGHVS and CDR2 is FNYEAQ in the germline V gene. V lost 1 base to trimming and J lost 8 bases; unmatched junction nucleotides: 11. The CDR3, as DNA: TGTGCCAGCAGCTTAGGGACTAGCGGGTACTTATCGGGTACGCAGTATTTT. Translation: CASSLGTSGYLSGTQYF.

This clone was seen only a few times. The chain carries TRBV5-1 and TRBJ1-2; perhaps TRBD1 as D (6 bases). Between the trimmed V and J ends, which lost 1 base and 3 bases, there was a span of 10 bases. The germline V gene encodes CDR1 SGHRS and CDR2 YFSETQ. The CDR3 consists of 14 residues. CDR3 amino acids: CASSLPRQDYGYTF. The CDR3 DNA reads TGCGCCAGCAGCTTGCCCCGACAGGACTATGGCTACACCTTC.

Regarding this clone: One end of the junction does not line up with germline, which may come from a read error. The chain uses TRBV27 and TRBJ1-2; possible D gene TRBD1, 6 bases. This CDR3 has 13 residues. The germline V gene has CDR1 MNHEY and CDR2 SMNVEV (reference sequence). The CDR3 nucleotides read TGTGCCAGCAGTTCAGACAACAGGGTTGGCTACCCCTTC. Translated: CASSSDNRVGYPF.

This clone was observed a handful of times. The chain links TRBV27 to TRBJ1-1, with TRBD1 as a possible D gene (5 bases). The germline V and J ends were trimmed by 4 bases and 6 bases, with 15 bases remaining between them. The CDR3 has 14 residues. Germline CDR1 is MNHEY and CDR2 is SMNVEV (reference sequence). For the CDR3, the DNA is TGTGCCAGCAGTTCCCATCGGACATCTTCTGAAGCTTTCTTT. Its protein product is CASSSHRTSSEAFF.

The CDR3 DNA is TGTGCCATCAGTGATGGACTAGTAGGGCATGAGCAGTTCTTC. Encoded protein: CAISDGLVGHEQFF. The J gene is TRBJ2-1, the V gene TRBV10-3, with 7 bases fitting TRBD2. Germline lookup yields CDR1 ENHRY and CDR2 SYGVKD. CDR3 length equals 14 residues. The V gene end was trimmed by 3 bases and the J gene end by 8 bases; junction bases not matched to a gene: 7.

The chain couples TRBV5-1 to TRBJ1-2; D not resolved. The germline V gene encodes CDR1 SGHRS and CDR2 YFSETQ. The CDR3 runs to 11 residues. V shed 4 bases and J shed 6 bases, with 7 bases lying between them. This chain's CDR3 is CASSRGDGYTF. In DNA form, the CDR3 reads TGCGCCAGCAGCCGCGGGGATGGCTACACCTTC. Looking up the rest from reference TRBV5-1 and TRBJ1-2 gives the full variable domain: KAGVTQTPRYLIKTRGQQVTLSCSPISGHRSVSWYQQTPGQGLQFLFEYFSETQRNKGNFPGRFSGRQFSNSRSEMNVSTLELGDSALYLCASSRGDGYTFGSGTRLTVV.

The chain is built from TRBV11-1 and TRBJ2-5, with 7 positions matching TRBD1. The germline CDR1 and CDR2 sequences are SGHAT and FQDESV (reference sequence). V dropped 5 bases and J dropped 1; count of bases not matched to a gene: 7. This CDR3 has 15 residues. This chain's CDR3 is CASSLQQGLQETQYF. Written as DNA, the CDR3 is TGTGCCAGCAGCCTTCAACAGGGGCTCCAAGAGACCCAGTACTTC.

The V and J genes are TRBV28 and TRBJ2-7; 9 bases agree with TRBD1. J lost 3 bases, V lost 4 bases, and 4 bases had no gene match. CDR3 size: 14 residues. Germline CDR1 reads MDHEN; CDR2 reads SYDVKM. In DNA form, the CDR3 reads TGTGCCAGCAGTTATTGGGACAGGGTCTACGAGCAGTACTTC. It yields the protein CASSYWDRVYEQYF.

The J gene is TRBJ2-7, the V gene TRBV27; weak D call: TRBD1 (6 bases). Trimming took 4 bases from V and 3 from J, leaving 16 bases between them. CDR3 size: 15 residues. Germline V gene data show CDR1 as MNHEY and CDR2 as SMNVEV (reference sequence). The CDR3 reads CASSSLPDSHYEQYF. In DNA form, the CDR3 reads TGTGCCAGCAGTTCCCTCCCGGACAGCCACTACGAGCAGTACTTC.

The chain is built from TRBV7-8 and TRBJ2-1; TRBD2 agrees at 13 bases. Per the germline V gene, CDR1 is SGHVS and CDR2 is FQNEAQ. J was trimmed by 2 bases and V by 4 bases; bases with no gene match: 2. The CDR3 extends over 16 amino acids. The CDR3 spells CASSYGLAGAYNEQFF. The CDR3 bases are TGTGCCAGCAGCTACGGACTAGCGGGAGCCTACAATGAGCAGTTCTTC.

V usage is TRBV5-1 and J usage is TRBJ2-3, with a possible D match to TRBD2 (6 bases). Germline V gene lookup returns CDR1 SGHRS and CDR2 YFSETQ. The CDR3 covers 15 residues. V was cut by 0 bases and J by 2 bases, with 10 bases left in between. The CDR3: CASSLGGGTTDTQYF. The CDR3 DNA reads TGCGCCAGCAGCTTGGGTGGGGGGACCACAGATACGCAGTATTTT.

The chain links TRBV5-1 to TRBJ2-7, with unresolved D. From germline, CDR1 is SGHRS and CDR2 YFSETQ. This CDR3 region has 13 residues. Trimming took off 1 base at V and 7 bases at J, with 12 bases between the two ends. The CDR3 sequence is CASSLNRFWEQYF. The CDR3 coding sequence is TGCGCCAGCAGCTTGAACCGGTTCTGGGAGCAGTACTTC.

The chain couples TRBV19 to TRBJ2-5; TRBD1 is a possible D gene (5 bases). The end of the DNA aligns better with TRBJ2-7, so the J call may be wrong. The CDR3 extends over 13 amino acids. Germline V gene data show CDR1 as LNHDA and CDR2 as SQIVND (reference sequence). CDR3 region: CASSEQGLSEQYF. The CDR3 DNA follows: TGTGCCAGTAGCGAGCAGGGTCTCTCCGAGCAGTACTTC.

The table lists this clone with a few counts. This sequence joins TRBV4-1 and TRBJ1-2; D not certain. This CDR3 region has 14 residues. The V gene's germline CDR1 is MGHRA and CDR2 YSYEKL. Trimming pared 4 bases from V and 1 base from J, leaving 10 bases between. CDR3 in DNA: TGCGCCAGCAGCCCAGTACAGATTAACTATGGCTACACCTTC. This encodes CASSPVQINYGYTF.

The chain joins TRBV5-1 to TRBJ1-2; 10 bases agree with TRBD1. The V gene end was trimmed by 0 bases and the J gene end by 2 bases; junction bases not matched to a gene: 4. This CDR3 contains 16 residues. Per the germline V gene, CDR1 is SGHRS and CDR2 is YFSETQ. The CDR3 DNA reads as TGCGCCAGCAGCTTGGGGGACAGGGGAGTGAACTATGGCTACACCTTC. This encodes CASSLGDRGVNYGYTF.